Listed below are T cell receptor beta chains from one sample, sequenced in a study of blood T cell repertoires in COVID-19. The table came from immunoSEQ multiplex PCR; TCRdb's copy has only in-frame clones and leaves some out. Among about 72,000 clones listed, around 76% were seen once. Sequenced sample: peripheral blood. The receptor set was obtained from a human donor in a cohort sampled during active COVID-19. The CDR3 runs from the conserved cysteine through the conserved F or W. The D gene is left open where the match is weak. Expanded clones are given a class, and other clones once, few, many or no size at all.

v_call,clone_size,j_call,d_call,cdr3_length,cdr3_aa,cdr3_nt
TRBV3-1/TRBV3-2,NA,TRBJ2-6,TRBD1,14,CASSPRTGVDVLTF,TGTGCCAGCAGCCCTCGGACAGGGGTGGACGTCCTGACTTTC
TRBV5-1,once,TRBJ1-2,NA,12,CASSSNRDGYTF,TGCGCCAGCAGCTCGAACAGGGATGGCTACACCTTC
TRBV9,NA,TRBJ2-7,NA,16,CASSVATGLPPYEQYF,TGTGCCAGCAGCGTAGCTACGGGACTGCCCCCCTACGAGCAGTACTTC
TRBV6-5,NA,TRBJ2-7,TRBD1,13,CASGGTGASEQYF,TGTGCCAGCGGCGGGACAGGGGCCAGCGAGCAGTACTTC
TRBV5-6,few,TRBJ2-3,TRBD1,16,CASSSLTGGHTDTQYF,TGTGCCAGCAGCTCATTGACAGGGGGACACACAGATACGCAGTATTTT
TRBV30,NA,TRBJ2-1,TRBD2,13,CAWSVKAGGKQFF,TGTGCCTGGAGTGTAAAAGCGGGGGGGAAACAGTTCTTC
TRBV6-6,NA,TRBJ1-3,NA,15,CASSYHAARGNTIYF,TGTGCCAGCAGTTACCATGCGGCAAGAGGGAACACCATATATTTT
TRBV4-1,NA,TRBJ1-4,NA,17,CASSQDRTAATNEKLFF,TGCGCCAGCAGCCAAGATCGAACAGCCGCAACTAATGAAAAACTGTTTTTT
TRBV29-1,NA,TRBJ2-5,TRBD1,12,CSVGQGKETQYF,TGCAGCGTTGGACAGGGTAAAGAGACCCAGTACTTC
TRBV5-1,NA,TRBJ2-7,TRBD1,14,CASSLGQGAYEQYF,TGCGCCAGCAGCTTGGGGCAGGGGGCCTACGAGCAGTACTTC
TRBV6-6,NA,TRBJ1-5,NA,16,CASSYRGMNSNQPQHF,TGTGCCAGCAGTTACAGGGGGATGAATAGCAATCAGCCCCAGCATTTT
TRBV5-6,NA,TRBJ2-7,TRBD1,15,CASSAAGTGRGEQYF,TGTGCCAGCAGCGCGGCCGGGACAGGGCGAGGCGAGCAGTACTTC
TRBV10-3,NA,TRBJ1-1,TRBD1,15,CAISGGQVKGTEAFF,TGTGCCATCAGTGGCGGACAGGTCAAAGGGACTGAAGCTTTCTTT
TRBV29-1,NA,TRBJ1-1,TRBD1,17,CSVEGFRDRVRVEGAFF,TGCAGCGTTGAAGGGTTTAGGGACAGGGTTCGGGTGGAGGGAGCTTTCTTT
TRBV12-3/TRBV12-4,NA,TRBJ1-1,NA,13,CASSFSRVIEAFF,TGTGCCAGCAGTTTTTCCAGGGTTATTGAAGCTTTCTTT
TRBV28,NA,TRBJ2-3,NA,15,CASSLILRGTDTQYF,TGTGCCAGCAGTCTAATCCTACGCGGCACAGATACGCAGTATTTT
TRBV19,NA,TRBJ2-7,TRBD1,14,CASSIQGAVGEQYF,TGTGCCAGTAGTATACAGGGGGCGGTGGGCGAGCAGTACTTC
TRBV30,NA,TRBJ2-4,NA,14,CAWEPDLAKNIQYF,TGTGCCTGGGAGCCAGACTTAGCCAAAAACATTCAGTACTTC
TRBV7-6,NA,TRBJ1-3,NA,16,CASSPSSQGGGNTIYF,TGTGCCAGCAGCCCCTCAAGCCAGGGTGGTGGAAACACCATATATTTT
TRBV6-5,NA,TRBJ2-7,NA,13,CASRGQVSYEQYF,TGTGCCAGCAGGGGGCAGGTTTCCTACGAGCAGTACTTC
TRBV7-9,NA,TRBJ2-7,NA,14,CASTPWEGAYEQYF,TGTGCCAGCACCCCGTGGGAGGGGGCCTACGAGCAGTACTTC
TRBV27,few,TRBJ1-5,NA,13,CASSYTQGQPQHF,TGTGCCAGCAGTTACACGCAGGGCCAGCCCCAGCATTTT
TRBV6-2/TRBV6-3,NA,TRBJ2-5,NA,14,CASSYGLIQETQYF,TGTGCCAGCAGTTACGGACTAATACAAGAGACCCAGTACTTC
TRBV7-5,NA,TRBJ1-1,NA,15,CARSYTGTGNTEAFF,TGTGCCAGAAGCTATACCGGGACAGGGAACACTGAAGCTTTCTTT
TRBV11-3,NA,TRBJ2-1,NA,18,CASSLEGRGAGEYNEQFF,TGTGCCAGCAGCTTAGAAGGCAGGGGGGCTGGGGAATACAATGAGCAGTTCTTC
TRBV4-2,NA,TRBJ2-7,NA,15,CASSQENPEGYEQYF,TGTGCCAGCAGCCAAGAAAACCCCGAGGGCTACGAGCAGTACTTC
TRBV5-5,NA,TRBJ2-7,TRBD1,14,CASRLGQGVYEQYF,TGTGCCAGCAGACTAGGACAGGGGGTCTACGAGCAGTACTTC
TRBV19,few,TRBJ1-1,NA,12,CASSLGVTEAFF,TGTGCCAGTAGTCTCGGGGTGACGGAAGCTTTCTTT
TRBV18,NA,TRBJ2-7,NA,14,CASSRTTRIYEQYF,TGTGCCAGCTCTCGCACGACTAGAATCTACGAGCAGTACTTC
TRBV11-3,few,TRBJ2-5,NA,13,CASSLLAEETQYF,TGTGCCAGCAGCTTGTTGGCCGAAGAGACCCAGTACTTC
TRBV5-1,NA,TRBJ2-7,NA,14,CASSSSTASYEQYF,TGCGCCAGCAGCTCCTCGACAGCTTCCTACGAGCAGTACTTC
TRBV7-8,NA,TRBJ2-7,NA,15,CASSLSGGYRHEQYF,TGTGCCAGCAGCTTATCGGGGGGCTACCGCCACGAGCAGTACTTC
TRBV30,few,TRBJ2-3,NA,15,CAWSVLGRGTDTQYF,TGTGCCTGGAGTGTACTGGGGCGTGGCACAGATACGCAGTATTTT
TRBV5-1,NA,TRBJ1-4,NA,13,CASSLKMDSLVFF,TGCGCCAGCAGCCTAAAAATGGACAGCCTAGTGTTTTTT
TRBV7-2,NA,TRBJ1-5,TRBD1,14,CASSNRQGDQPQHF,TGTGCCAGCAGCAACCGACAGGGTGATCAGCCCCAGCATTTT
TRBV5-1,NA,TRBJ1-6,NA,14,CASSLVQVNSPLHF,TGCGCCAGCAGCTTGGTCCAGGTTAATTCACCCCTCCACTTT
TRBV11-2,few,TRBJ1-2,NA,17,CASSLVGPASHADGYTF,TGTGCCAGCAGCTTAGTGGGGCCGGCATCGCATGCTGATGGCTACACCTTC
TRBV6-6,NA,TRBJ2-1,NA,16,CASSPLDSPSYNEQFF,TGTGCCAGCAGTCCGTTAGACAGCCCCTCCTACAATGAGCAGTTCTTC
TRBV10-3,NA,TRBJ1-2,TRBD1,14,CAIRPTGTNYGYTF,TGTGCCATCAGGCCGACAGGGACCAACTATGGCTACACCTTC
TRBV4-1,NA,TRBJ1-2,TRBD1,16,CASSPGQGGLLYGYTF,TGCGCCAGCAGCCCCGGACAGGGGGGCCTCCTTTATGGCTACACCTTC
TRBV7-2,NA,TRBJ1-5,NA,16,CASSPFVGEGDQPQHF,TGTGCCAGCAGCCCCTTCGTTGGAGAGGGCGATCAGCCCCAGCATTTT
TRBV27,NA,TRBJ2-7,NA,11,CASSFGLEQYF,TGTGCCAGCAGTTTCGGTCTCGAGCAGTACTTC
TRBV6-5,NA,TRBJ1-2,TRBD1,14,CASTEPGQAYGYTF,TGTGCCAGCACCGAACCGGGACAGGCTTATGGCTACACCTTC
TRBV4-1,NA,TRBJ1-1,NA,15,CASSQDIREDTEAFF,TGCGCCAGCAGCCAAGATATCAGGGAAGACACTGAAGCTTTCTTT
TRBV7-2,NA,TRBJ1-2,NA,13,CASSPQERSEVTF,TGTGCCAGCAGCCCCCAGGAACGGTCGGAGGTCACCTTC
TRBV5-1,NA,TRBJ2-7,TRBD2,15,CASSLAPIAGEEQYF,TGCGCCAGCAGCTTGGCCCCTATAGCGGGGGAAGAGCAGTACTTC
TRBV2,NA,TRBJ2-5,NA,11,CASSPEETQYF,TGTGCCAGCAGTCCCGAAGAGACCCAGTACTTC
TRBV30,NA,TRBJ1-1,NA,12,CAWRGLGGEAFF,TGTGCCTGGAGAGGCCTCGGGGGAGAAGCTTTCTTT
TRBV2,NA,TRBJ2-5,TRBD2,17,CASSEALGGGNQETQYF,TGTGCCAGCAGTGAAGCGCTGGGCGGGGGTAACCAAGAGACCCAGTACTTC
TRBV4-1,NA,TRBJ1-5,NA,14,CASSHRTANQPQHF,TGCGCCAGCAGCCACCGGACAGCGAATCAGCCCCAGCATTTT
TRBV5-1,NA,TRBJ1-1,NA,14,CASSLDRPNTEAFF,TGCGCCAGCAGCTTGGACAGGCCCAACACTGAAGCTTTCTTT
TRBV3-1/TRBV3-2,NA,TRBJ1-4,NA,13,CASGGQLNEKLFF,TGTGCCAGCGGTGGACAGCTGAATGAAAAACTGTTTTTT
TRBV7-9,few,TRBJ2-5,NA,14,CASSSPVGLETQYF,TGTGCCAGCAGCTCTCCCGTTGGGCTCGAGACCCAGTACTTC
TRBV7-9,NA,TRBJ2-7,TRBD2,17,CASTREGLAVGSYEQYF,TGTGCCAGCACCAGAGAGGGGCTAGCGGTGGGATCCTACGAGCAGTACTTC
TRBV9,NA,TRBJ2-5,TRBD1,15,CASSVGTAYQETQYF,TGTGCCAGCAGCGTTGGGACAGCATACCAAGAGACCCAGTACTTC
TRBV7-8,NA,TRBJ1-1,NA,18,CASSRGGIPSLMNTEAFF,TGTGCCAGCAGCCGGGGGGGGATTCCCTCCCTAATGAACACTGAAGCTTTCTTT
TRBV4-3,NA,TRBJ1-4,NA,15,CASRPTVATNEKLFF,TGCGCCAGCAGGCCCACAGTTGCAACTAATGAAAAACTGTTTTTT
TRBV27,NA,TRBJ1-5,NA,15,CASRRGHHSNQPQHF,TGTGCCAGCAGGAGGGGACACCATAGCAATCAGCCCCAGCATTTT